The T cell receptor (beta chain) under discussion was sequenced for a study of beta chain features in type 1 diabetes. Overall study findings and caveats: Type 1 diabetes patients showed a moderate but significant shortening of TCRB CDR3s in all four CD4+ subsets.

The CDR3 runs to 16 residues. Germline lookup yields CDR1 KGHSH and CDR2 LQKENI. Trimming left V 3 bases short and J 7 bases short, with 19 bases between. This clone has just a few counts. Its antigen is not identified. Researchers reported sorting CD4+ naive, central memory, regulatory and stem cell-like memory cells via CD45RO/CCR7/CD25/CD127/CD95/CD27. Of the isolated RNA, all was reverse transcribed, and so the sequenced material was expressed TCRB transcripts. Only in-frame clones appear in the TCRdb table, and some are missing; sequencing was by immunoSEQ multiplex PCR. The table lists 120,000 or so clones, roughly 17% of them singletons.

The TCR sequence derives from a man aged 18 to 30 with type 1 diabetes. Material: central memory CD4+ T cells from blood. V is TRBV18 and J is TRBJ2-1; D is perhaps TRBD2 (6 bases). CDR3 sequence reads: CASSPPLGGDMNEQFF. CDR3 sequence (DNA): TGTGCCAGCTCACCTCCTCTGGGCGGGGATATGAATGAGCAGTTCTTC.